This entry describes one TCR beta chain. The data were produced by immunoSEQ multiplex PCR, yet TCRdb's version contains in-frame clones alone and is incomplete. The repertoire holds over 100,000 clones, with 80% to 95% as singletons. The data derive from a study of blood T cell repertoires in COVID-19. Study overall: From the United States, Italy and Spain came samples of acute and convalescent COVID-19. T cells, B-cell-depleted T cells, or PBMCs provided the cDNA or gDNA that served as material.

CDR1 is ENHRY and CDR2 is SYGVKD in the germline V gene. The V end lost 3 bases, the J end lost 9 bases, and 15 bases lay between the germline ends. This CDR3 spans 14 amino acids. The Seattle site enrolled patients during active infection and followed them longitudinally. This chain joins TRBV10-3 and TRBJ1-5; D perhaps matches TRBD1 (5 bases). The sample taken for sequencing was peripheral blood. The receptor comes from a woman in her forties or fifties with COVID-19, enrolled during active disease. CDR3 nucleotides: TGTGCCATCAGTGAAGGGGACCTGGGAGGGCCCCAGCATTTT. It yields the protein CAISEGDLGGPQHF.